This TCR beta chain came from a study of beta chain features in type 1 diabetes. Study-level points and caveats: Overrepresentation of cells with high TCR expression could result from cDNA sequencing. Sampled from patients, naive, central memory and Treg TCRB repertoires appeared more similar than those sampled from healthy donors.

The whole isolated RNA underwent reverse transcription, so sequencing captured expressed TCRB transcripts. Assay used: immunoSEQ multiplex PCR; TCRdb lists only in-frame clones, some missing. The profile shows 140,000 to 150,000 clones, roughly 48% of them singletons. The J segment lost 6 bases and the V segment lost 2 bases, leaving 7 bases of the junction unmatched. This CDR3 region has 15 residues. Germline V gene data show CDR1 as SQVTM and CDR2 as ANQGSEA. In regard to this clone: Its specificity is not known.

Sequenced sample: Tregs from blood. This TCR derives from a man aged 18-30 years in good health. The chain employs TRBV29-1 and TRBJ2-3, with 11 bases lining up with TRBD2. The CDR3 protein is CSVEPLAGGGDTQYF. The CDR3, as DNA: TGCAGCGTTGAACCCCTAGCGGGAGGCGGGGATACGCAGTATTTT.